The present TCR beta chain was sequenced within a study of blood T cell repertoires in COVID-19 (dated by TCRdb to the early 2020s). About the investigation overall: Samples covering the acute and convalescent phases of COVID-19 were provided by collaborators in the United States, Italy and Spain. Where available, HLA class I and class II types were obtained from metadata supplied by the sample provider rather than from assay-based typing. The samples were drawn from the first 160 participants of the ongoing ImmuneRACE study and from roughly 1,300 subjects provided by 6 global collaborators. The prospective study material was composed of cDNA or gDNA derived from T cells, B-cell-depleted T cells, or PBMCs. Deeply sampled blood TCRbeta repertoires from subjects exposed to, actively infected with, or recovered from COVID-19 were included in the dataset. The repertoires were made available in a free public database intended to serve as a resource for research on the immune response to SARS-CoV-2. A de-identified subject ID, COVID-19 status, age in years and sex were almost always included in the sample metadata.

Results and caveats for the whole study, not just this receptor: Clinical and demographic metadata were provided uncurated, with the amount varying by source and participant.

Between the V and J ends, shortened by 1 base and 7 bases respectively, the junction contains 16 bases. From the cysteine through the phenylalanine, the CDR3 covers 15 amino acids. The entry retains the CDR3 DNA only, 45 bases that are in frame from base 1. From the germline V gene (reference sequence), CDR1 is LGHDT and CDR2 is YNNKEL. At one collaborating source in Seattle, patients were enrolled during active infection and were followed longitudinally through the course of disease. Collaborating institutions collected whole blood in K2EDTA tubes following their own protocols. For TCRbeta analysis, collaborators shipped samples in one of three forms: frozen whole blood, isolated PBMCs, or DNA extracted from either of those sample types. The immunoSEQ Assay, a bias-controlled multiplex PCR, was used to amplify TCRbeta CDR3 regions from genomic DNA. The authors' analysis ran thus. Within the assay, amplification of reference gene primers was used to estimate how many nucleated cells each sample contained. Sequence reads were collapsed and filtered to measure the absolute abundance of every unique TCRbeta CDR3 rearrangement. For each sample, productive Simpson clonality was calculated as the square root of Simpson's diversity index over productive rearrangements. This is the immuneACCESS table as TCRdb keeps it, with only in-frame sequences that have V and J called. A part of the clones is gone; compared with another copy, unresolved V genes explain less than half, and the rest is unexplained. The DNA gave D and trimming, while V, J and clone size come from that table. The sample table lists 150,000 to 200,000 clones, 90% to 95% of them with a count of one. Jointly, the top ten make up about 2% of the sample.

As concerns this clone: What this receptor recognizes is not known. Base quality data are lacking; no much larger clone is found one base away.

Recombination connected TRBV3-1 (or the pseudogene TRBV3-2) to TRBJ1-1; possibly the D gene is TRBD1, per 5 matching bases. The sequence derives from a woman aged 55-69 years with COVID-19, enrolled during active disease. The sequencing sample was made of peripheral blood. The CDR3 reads CASSQAPWRGNEAFF. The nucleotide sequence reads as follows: TGTGCCAGCAGCCAAGCCCCCTGGCGGGGGAATGAAGCTTTCTTT.